The 23 T cell receptor beta chains below were found in one sample sequenced in a study of molecular identifiers for immune sequencing clone quantification. TCRdb recomputed calls from the PCR reads with MiXCR, one row per CDR3 protein. The data show more than 550,000 distinct CDR3 sequences, around 25% seen once. Sequencing was done on a sample of naive CD8+ T cells from blood, with Jurkat cell RNA spiked in. Subset denoted: FACS-sorted CD8+CD4-CCR7+CD45RA+ naive T cells. These receptors originate from a human donor in good health. Some libraries in this study had Jurkat cell RNA spiked in.

To note about this clonotype: One end of the junction fails to match germline, which may point to a read error. This chain uses TRBV4-3 with TRBJ2-7; TRBD2 matches 7 bases. There are 17 residues in the CDR3. Per germline, CDR1 LGHNA and CDR2 YSLEER. CDR3 amino acids: CAGSQEVELAASYEQYF. CDR3 nucleotide sequence: TGCGCCGGCAGCCAAGAAGTGGAGCTAGCGGCCTCCTACGAGCAGTACTTC.

The J gene is TRBJ2-7, the V gene TRBV20-1; D is undetermined. Germline V gives CDR1 DFQATT, CDR2 SNEGSKA (reference sequence). Trimming left V 0 bases short and J 1 base short, with 16 bases between. This CDR3 region has 16 residues. As DNA, the CDR3 is TGCAGTGCTAGAGATTTTTTGGCGACCTTATCCTACGAGCAGTACTTC. Translating gives CSARDFLATLSYEQYF.

J is TRBJ2-5 and V is TRBV7-6; TRBD1 matches 8 bases. This CDR3 is built from 21 residues. The V gene end was trimmed by 4 bases and the J gene end by 4 bases; junction bases not matched to a gene: 26. Germline V gene lookup returns CDR1 SGHVS and CDR2 FNYEAQ. The CDR3: CASSSKIPGQVLVVPRETQYF. CDR3 DNA: TGTGCCAGCAGCTCTAAAATACCGGGACAGGTCCTTGTAGTCCCCCGAGAGACCCAGTACTTC.

A word on this clonotype: No DNA is shown, since the ends of the CDR3 on it are uncertain; the CDR3 is the one TCRdb lists. The gene calls are TRBV7-5 and TRBJ2-2; the DNA was not compared with TRBD1, the D call given in the table. TRBV7-5 is an annotated pseudogene. The CDR3 adds up to 16 amino acids, both ends counted. The CDR3 region is CISVPEPRDRLGELSF.

This clonotype was counted at least ten times. The chain employs TRBV13 and TRBJ2-2; D possibly uses TRBD1 or TRBD2 (5 bases each). CDR1 and CDR2 from the germline V gene are PRHDT and FYEKMQ (reference sequence). V dropped 7 bases and J dropped 1 base, with 10 bases sitting between them. The CDR3 runs 14 residues. The CDR3 here is CASTGTGNTGELFF. For the CDR3, the DNA is TGTGCCAGCACCGGGACGGGGAACACCGGGGAGCTGTTTTTT.

This clonotype was picked up a small number of times. The rearrangement links TRBV6-2 or TRBV6-3 to TRBJ1-5; unclear D gene. CDR3 length: 15 amino acids. V was cut by 0 bases and J by 4 bases, with 10 bases left in between. Germline CDR1 and CDR2: MNHEY and SVGEGT. CDR3 region: CASSYSETGNQPQHF. DNA of the CDR3: TGTGCCAGCAGTTACTCTGAAACGGGAAATCAGCCCCAGCATTTT.

V gene TRBV19 combines with J gene TRBJ2-7, with D possibly matching TRBD1 (6 bases). The V end was cut by 8 bases, the J end by 2 bases, with 13 bases between. The CDR3 has 13 amino acids. Germline CDR1 is LNHDA and CDR2 is SQIVND (reference sequence). The DNA for the CDR3 is TGTGCCAGTGCAGGGGCGTACGCCTACGAGCAGTACTTC. Translation gives CASAGAYAYEQYF.

This clonotype was found many times. The V gene is TRBV13, the J gene TRBJ1-1; D remains ambiguous. There are 16 residues in the CDR3. Germline CDR1 reads PRHDT; CDR2 reads FYEKMQ (reference sequence). The ends were cut back, 4 bases at V and 3 bases at J, with 18 bases in the middle. This CDR3 reads CASSSEGRIGDTEAFF. The CDR3 DNA reads TGTGCCAGCAGCTCAGAGGGTCGGATAGGCGACACTGAAGCTTTCTTT. Complete variable domain (other parts from reference TRBV13 and TRBJ1-1): AAGVIQSPRHLIKEKRETATLKCYPIPRHDTVYWYQQGPGQDPQFLISFYEKMQSDKGSIPDRFSAQQFSDYHSELNMSSLELGDSALYFCASSSEGRIGDTEAFFGQGTRLTVV.

Concerning this clonotype: A much more abundant neighbour one base away suggests this may be a read error. This chain joins TRBV28 and TRBJ2-5; D may be TRBD2 (5 bases). Germline lookup yields CDR1 MDHEN and CDR2 SYDVKM. This CDR3 comprises 13 residues. The V end lost 2 bases, the J end lost 5 bases, and 9 bases lay between the germline ends. CDR3 amino acids: CASSLVGSETQYF. DNA for the CDR3: TGTGCCAGCAGTTTAGTTGGGAGTGAGACCCAGTACTTC.

The J gene is TRBJ1-2, the V gene TRBV27, with D unclear. Deletions cut 5 bases from V and 0 bases from J, with 10 bases between. This CDR3 spans 14 amino acids. CDR1 is MNHEY, CDR2 SMNVEV, per germline (reference sequence). The DNA of the CDR3 is TGTGCCAGCAGTACACACCTTACTAACTATGGCTACACCTTC. Translation gives CASSTHLTNYGYTF.

This clonotype was detected only a few times. For the CDR3, the DNA is TGTGCCAGCAAAAAACTGAACACTGAAGCTTTCTTT. Translated, it gives CASKKLNTEAFF. The chain has TRBV27 and TRBJ1-1; no firm D call. Germline V gene lookup returns CDR1 MNHEY and CDR2 SMNVEV (reference sequence). CDR3 size: 12 residues. V lost 7 bases, J lost 0 bases, and 6 bases lay in between.

This clonotype was counted many times. The chain combines TRBV7-2 with TRBJ1-1; D gene unclear. This CDR3 region has 13 residues. Germline CDR1 SGHTA, CDR2 FQGNSA. V lost 5 bases, J lost 0 bases, and 7 bases lay in between. CDR3 region: CASSLTMNTEAFF. DNA for the CDR3: TGTGCCAGCAGCCTTACGATGAACACTGAAGCTTTCTTT. Full variable domain (outside the CDR3, taken from reference TRBV7-2 and TRBJ1-1): GAGVSQSPSNKVTEKGKDVELRCDPISGHTALYWYRQSLGQGLEFLIYFQGNSAPDKSGLPSDRFSAERTGGSVSTLTIQRTQQEDSAVYLCASSLTMNTEAFFGQGTRLTVV.

Points on this clonotype: A much larger clone differs from this one at a single base, so this may be a read error. In nucleotides, the CDR3 is TGCAGCGTTGGGGGTGGACTCACCGGGGAGCTGTTTTTT. It encodes CSVGGGLTGELFF. The rearrangement uses TRBV29-1 and TRBJ2-2; D perhaps matches TRBD2 (5 bases). The CDR3 is 13 residues long. Per the germline V gene, CDR1 is SQVTM and CDR2 is ANQGSEA. The V end lost 4 bases, the J end lost 4 bases, and 10 bases lay between the germline ends.

This clonotype was seen a handful of times. The gene calls are TRBV5-6 and TRBJ2-3, with D possibly matching TRBD2 (6 bases). Between the trimmed V and J ends, which lost 2 bases and 2 bases, there was a span of 15 bases. Per germline, CDR1 SGHDT and CDR2 YYEEEE. This CDR3 contains 16 residues. Written as DNA, the CDR3 is TGTGCCAGCAGCTTAACACTAGCTCCTTTCACAGATACGCAGTATTTT. Amino acids: CASSLTLAPFTDTQYF.

This clonotype has at least ten counts. The chain joins TRBV28 to TRBJ2-3, with 7 nucleotides matching TRBD1. V dropped 2 bases and J dropped 2; count of bases not matched to a gene: 7. In germline, CDR1 is MDHEN, CDR2 SYDVKM. This CDR3 has 16 amino acids. The CDR3 sequence is CASSLPTQGNTDTQYF. Written as DNA, the CDR3 is TGTGCCAGCAGTTTACCTACACAGGGGAACACAGATACGCAGTATTTT.

The sample holds many counts of this clonotype. The CDR3 DNA reads TGCGCCAGCAGCCAACAACCCGGACAGGAAATCACTGAAGCTTTCTTT. Translation gives CASSQQPGQEITEAFF. The V gene is TRBV4-1, the J gene TRBJ1-1, with 7 bases lining up with TRBD1. J gave up 4 bases and V 2 bases, and 10 bases lay outside the gene matches. This CDR3 comprises 16 residues. Germline V gene sequence: CDR1 MGHRA, CDR2 YSYEKL.

There are a few counts of this clonotype. The V call is TRBV5-6, the J call TRBJ1-1, with 11 bases identical to TRBD1. With V trimmed by 5 bases and J by 5 bases, 8 bases remained unmatched. The CDR3 covers 15 residues. CDR1 is SGHDT and CDR2 is YYEEEE in the germline V gene. This chain's CDR3 is CASRQDRGRGTEAFF. Here the CDR3 DNA reads TGTGCCAGCAGACAGGACAGGGGGCGCGGGACTGAAGCTTTCTTT.

This clonotype showed up many times. This chain uses TRBV27 with TRBJ2-5; a weak D match, TRBD1 (5 bases). CDR1 and CDR2 from the germline V gene are MNHEY and SMNVEV (reference sequence). The CDR3 loop spans 14 amino acids. V dropped 5 bases and J dropped 2 bases, with 12 bases sitting between them. CDR3 sequence (DNA): TGTGCCAGCAGTCATCAAGGGGCGCAAGAGACCCAGTACTTC. It yields the protein CASSHQGAQETQYF.

This clonotype was detected only a few times. This chain links TRBV27 with TRBJ1-2; 7 nucleotides match TRBD1. This CDR3 comprises 15 residues. Germline CDR1 MNHEY, CDR2 SMNVEV (reference sequence). V gave up 4 bases and J gave up 3 bases; unmatched junction bases: 8. CDR3 nucleotides: TGTGCCAGCAGTTCCCTAGGACAGGCGGACTATGGCTACACCTTC. It is translated as CASSSLGQADYGYTF.

This clonotype occurred many times. The chain recombines TRBV7-4 with TRBJ2-7; a weak D match, TRBD1 (6 bases). V was trimmed by 5 bases and J by 0 bases, leaving 20 bases between them. The CDR3 totals 17 residues. Germline CDR1 and CDR2: SGHVT and SQSDAQ. CDR3 protein: CASSLPEDRSSSYEQYF. CDR3 coding DNA: TGTGCCAGCAGCCTACCGGAAGACAGGTCTAGCTCCTACGAGCAGTACTTC.

This clonotype was recorded at least ten times. The V gene is TRBV7-9, the J gene TRBJ2-7; 12 positions match TRBD2. V lost 7 bases to trimming and J lost 1 base; unmatched junction nucleotides: 5. The germline gives CDR1 SEHNR, CDR2 FQNEAQ (reference sequence). CDR3 size: 15 residues. CDR3 protein: CASNPSGRASYEQYF. The CDR3 DNA sequence: TGTGCCAGCAACCCTAGCGGGAGGGCATCCTACGAGCAGTACTTC.

Here the CDR3 reads CASSAGFGSEKLFF. The CDR3, as DNA: TGTGCCAGCAGCGCAGGATTTGGGAGTGAAAAACTGTTTTTT. The chain couples TRBV9 to TRBJ1-4; no clear D gene. CDR1 SGDLS and CDR2 YYNGEE come from the germline V gene. The V and J ends lost 3 bases and 7 bases respectively, with 13 bases between them. This CDR3 spans 14 amino acids.

This clonotype was observed at least ten times. This chain uses TRBV28 with TRBJ2-1; TRBD1 matches 8 bases. Germline V gene lookup returns CDR1 MDHEN and CDR2 SYDVKM. This CDR3 comprises 16 residues. The V gene end was trimmed by 5 bases and the J gene end by 7 bases; junction bases not matched to a gene: 13. CDR3 in amino acids: CASSLPIRTGYNEQFF. The CDR3 nucleotides read TGTGCCAGCAGTCTCCCCATCAGGACAGGGTATAATGAGCAGTTCTTC. The whole variable domain, remainder taken from reference TRBV28 and TRBJ2-1, is DVKVTQSSRYLVKRTGEKVFLECVQDMDHENMFWYRQDPGLGLRLIYFSYDVKMKEKGDIPEGYSVSREKKERFSLILESASTNQTSMYLCASSLPIRTGYNEQFFGPGTRLTVL.